The 17 T cell receptor beta chains given below trace back to one sample, sequenced in a study of blood T cell repertoires in COVID-19. Clones were read by immunoSEQ multiplex PCR, and TCRdb kept only the in-frame ones, dropping some. Among a few hundred thousand clones listed, 85% to 90% were seen once. Sample: PBMCs or T cells enriched from blood (not recorded which). These receptors came from a woman in her forties or fifties who had been exposed to COVID-19.

The V call is TRBV7-9, the J call TRBJ1-5; tentatively, D is TRBD1 (5 bases). With 5 bases removed from V and 0 bases from J, the gap between germline ends came to 11 bases. Germline V CDR1 and CDR2: SEHNR, FQNEAQ (reference sequence). The CDR3 is 15 amino acids. The CDR3 region is CASSAGGSSNQPQHF. Written as DNA, the CDR3 is TGTGCCAGCAGCGCCGGGGGTTCTAGCAATCAGCCCCAGCATTTT. Using reference TRBV7-9 and TRBJ1-5 for the parts outside the CDR3, the full variable domain is DTGVSQNPRHKITKRGQNVTFRCDPISEHNRLYWYRQTLGQGPEFLTYFQNEAQLEKSRLLSDRFSAERPKGSFSTLEIQRTEQGDSAMYLCASSAGGSSNQPQHFGDGTRLSIL.

The chain carries TRBV28 and TRBJ1-4; 9 bases are shared with TRBD1. Germline V gives CDR1 MDHEN, CDR2 SYDVKM. The CDR3 runs to 15 residues. V was clipped by 6 bases and J by 8 bases; unmatched bases: 10. CDR3 residues: CASSTHRGQREKLFF. The CDR3 nucleotides read TGTGCCAGCAGCACCCACAGGGGGCAACGGGAAAAACTGTTTTTT.

This CDR3 reads CASRAGRVDRNQPQHF. Written as DNA, the CDR3 is TGTGCCAGCAGAGCCGGGAGGGTCGATCGCAATCAGCCCCAGCATTTT. This chain joins TRBV2 and TRBJ1-5; D gene unclear. The CDR3 sequence is 16 residues long. With 6 bases removed from V and 2 bases from J, the gap between germline ends came to 17 bases. Germline V gene data show CDR1 as SNHLY and CDR2 as FYNNEI.

The chain joins TRBV5-1 to TRBJ2-5; the D gene is possibly TRBD1 (6 bases). Germline CDR1 and CDR2: SGHRS and YFSETQ. V was pared by 3 bases and J by 2 bases, with 14 bases between. The CDR3 loop spans 15 amino acids. DNA of the CDR3: TGCGCCAGCAGCTCAGGCCCCGGGACACAAGAGACCCAGTACTTC. This gives the protein CASSSGPGTQETQYF.

This clone has a single count. This chain joins TRBV6-5 and TRBJ2-5; D call uncertain. In germline, CDR1 is MNHEY, CDR2 SVGAGI. The CDR3 is 11 amino acids. V gave up 9 bases and J gave up 5 bases, with 10 bases separating them. Written as DNA, the CDR3 is TGTGCCAGTGCACAATTGGAGACCCAGTACTTC. This translates into CASAQLETQYF.

DNA for the CDR3: TGCAGTGCTGGGGACAGGGCGGTGCAGTACTTC. Encoded protein: CSAGDRAVQYF. V usage is TRBV20-1 and J usage is TRBJ2-7; 9 bases fit TRBD1. Germline CDR1 DFQATT, CDR2 SNEGSKA (reference sequence). Trimming at V came to 5 bases and at J to 9 bases, leaving 5 bases not matched to a gene. This CDR3 has 11 amino acids.

This chain's CDR3 is CAISESAGGHEQYF. The CDR3 nucleotides are TGTGCCATCAGTGAGTCGGCAGGGGGCCACGAGCAGTACTTC. The chain has TRBV10-3 and TRBJ2-7, with 8 bases identical to TRBD1. There are 14 residues in the CDR3. Trimming took 0 bases from V and 5 from J; bases not matched to a gene: 3. CDR1 is ENHRY and CDR2 is SYGVKD in the germline V gene.

This rearrangement joins TRBV15 to TRBJ1-5; 10 nucleotides line up with TRBD1. V was clipped by 4 bases and J by 2 bases; unmatched bases: 2. The CDR3 spans 15 residues. The germline V gene has CDR1 LNHNV and CDR2 YYDKDF (reference sequence). CDR3 protein: CATSTGTGGNQPQHF. As DNA, the CDR3 is TGTGCCACCAGCACCGGGACAGGGGGCAATCAGCCCCAGCATTTT. The full variable domain, with the rest looked up from reference TRBV15 and TRBJ1-5, is DAMVIQNPRYQVTQFGKPVTLSCSQTLNHNVMYWYQQKSSQAPKLLFHYYDKDFNNEADTPDNFQSRRPNTSFCFLDIRSPGLGDTAMYLCATSTGTGGNQPQHFGDGTRLSIL.

This rearrangement joins TRBV14 to TRBJ1-3, with TRBD1 matching 8 bases. The CDR3 extends over 16 amino acids. Germline CDR1 and CDR2: SGHDN and FVKESK. V was clipped by 4 bases and J by 3 bases; unmatched bases: 8. This chain's CDR3 is CASSRPGQGGGNTIYF. DNA of the CDR3: TGTGCCAGCAGCCGTCCCGGACAGGGAGGTGGAAACACCATATATTTT.

The chain employs TRBV28 and TRBJ2-7; TRBD1 matches at 8 bases. With 4 bases clipped from V and 0 bases from J, the junction kept 5 bases outside the gene matches. This CDR3 has 15 amino acids. Germline assignment: CDR1 MDHEN and CDR2 SYDVKM. CDR3 sequence reads: CASSSHRGSSYEQYF. The DNA for the CDR3 is TGTGCCAGCAGTTCGCACAGGGGGAGCTCCTACGAGCAGTACTTC.

The chain is built from TRBV7-2 and TRBJ2-7, with D uncertain. V was clipped by 5 bases and J by 6 bases, with 23 bases between them. The CDR3 sequence is 16 residues long. Germline V gene lookup returns CDR1 SGHTA and CDR2 FQGNSA. The CDR3 DNA follows: TGTGCCAGCAGCCTCTCTCCTTTCAATAAGCTTCTCGAGCAGTACTTC. It codes for CASSLSPFNKLLEQYF.

The chain is built from TRBV7-9 and TRBJ2-7, with 7 bases aligning to TRBD1. Germline V CDR1 and CDR2: SEHNR, FQNEAQ (reference sequence). The V and J ends lost 5 bases and 0 bases, in that order; junction bases with no gene match: 7. CDR3 length equals 15 residues. The CDR3, as DNA: TGTGCCAGCAGCCCCCGGACAGGATACTCCTACGAGCAGTACTTC. It encodes CASSPRTGYSYEQYF.

This clone occurred once. The DNA for the CDR3 is TGTGCCAGCAGCCTGGGCAGCATCTATGGCTACACCTTC. It specifies CASSLGSIYGYTF. This chain links TRBV3-1 (or the pseudogene TRBV3-2) with TRBJ1-2; D gene unclear. The CDR3 sequence is 13 residues long. Trimming shortened V by 4 bases and J by 4 bases, and 10 bases separated the two germline ends. Germline V gives CDR1 LGHDT, CDR2 YNNKEL (reference sequence).

The chain uses TRBV15 and TRBJ1-2; D not certain. Germline V gene lookup returns CDR1 LNHNV and CDR2 YYDKDF (reference sequence). The CDR3 runs 15 residues. The ends were cut back, 1 base at V and 0 bases at J, with 9 bases in the middle. The DNA of the CDR3 is TGTGCCACCAGCAGAGCACTCTTGGCTAACTATGGCTACACCTTC. This encodes CATSRALLANYGYTF.

The count of this clone is one. The chain carries TRBV3-1 (or the pseudogene TRBV3-2) and TRBJ2-1; 11 bases are shared with TRBD2. The junction had 5 bases not matched to a gene; V was cut back by 3 bases and J by 1 base. This CDR3 spans 17 amino acids. Germline lookup yields CDR1 LGHDT and CDR2 YNNKEL (reference sequence). The CDR3: CASSHTTSGTSYNEQFF. The CDR3 DNA is TGTGCCAGCAGCCACACGACTAGCGGGACGTCCTACAATGAGCAGTTCTTC.

The chain joins TRBV4-1 to TRBJ2-1, with TRBD1 as a possible D gene (6 bases). Trimming took off 0 bases at V and 0 bases at J, with 9 bases between the two ends. The CDR3 is made up of 16 amino acids. Germline CDR1 MGHRA, CDR2 YSYEKL. CDR3: CASSQEIQGSYNEQFF. CDR3 DNA: TGCGCCAGCAGCCAAGAGATACAGGGCTCCTACAATGAGCAGTTCTTC.

This clone was counted between two and nine times. V gene TRBV5-6 combines with J gene TRBJ2-4, with D maybe TRBD1 (6 bases). Germline-derived CDR1 and CDR2 are SGHDT and YYEEEE. V was cut by 3 bases and J by 0 bases, with 16 bases left in between. There are 17 residues in the CDR3. The CDR3 DNA sequence: TGTGCCAGCAGCTCGCCTGGGGGACATTTAGCCAAAAACATTCAGTACTTC. Translating gives CASSSPGGHLAKNIQYF.